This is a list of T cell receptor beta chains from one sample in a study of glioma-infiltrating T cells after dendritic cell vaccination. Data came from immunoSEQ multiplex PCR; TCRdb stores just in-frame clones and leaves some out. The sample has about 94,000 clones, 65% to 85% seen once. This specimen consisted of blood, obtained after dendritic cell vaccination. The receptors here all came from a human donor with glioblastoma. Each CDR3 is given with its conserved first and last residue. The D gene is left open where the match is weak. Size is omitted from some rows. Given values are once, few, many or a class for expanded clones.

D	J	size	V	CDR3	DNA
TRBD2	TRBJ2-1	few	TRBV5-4	CASSLELAGLSYNEQFF	TGTGCCAGCAGCTTGGAACTAGCGGGTCTCTCCTACAATGAGCAGTTCTTC
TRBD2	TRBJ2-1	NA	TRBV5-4	CASSLGLTAGVTYNEQFF	TGTGCCAGCAGCTTGGGTCTTACGGCGGGAGTAACCTACAATGAGCAGTTCTTC
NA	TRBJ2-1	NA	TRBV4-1	CASRSNTISSYNEQFF	TGCGCCAGCAGGTCCAACACAATCAGCTCCTACAATGAGCAGTTCTTC
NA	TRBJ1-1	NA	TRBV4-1	CASSPPGRDSEAFF	TGCGCCAGCAGCCCCCCTGGGAGGGATTCTGAAGCTTTCTTT
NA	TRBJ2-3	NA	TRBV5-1	CASSLDAKISDTQYF	TGCGCCAGCAGCTTGGACGCGAAGATTTCCGATACGCAGTATTTT
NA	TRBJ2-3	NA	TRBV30	CAWTMPGSVSTDTQYF	TGTGCCTGGACCATGCCGGGTAGCGTAAGCACAGATACGCAGTATTTT
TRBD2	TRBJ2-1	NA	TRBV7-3	CASSLELAGINEQFF	TGTGCCAGCAGCTTAGAACTAGCGGGCATCAATGAGCAGTTCTTC
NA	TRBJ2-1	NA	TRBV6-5	CASSYRTPEYNEQFF	TGTGCCAGCAGTTATCGGACTCCCGAATACAATGAGCAGTTCTTC
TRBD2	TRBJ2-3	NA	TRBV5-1	CASSWRASGGAVDTQYF	TGCGCCAGCAGCTGGCGGGCTAGCGGGGGGGCTGTAGATACGCAGTATTTT
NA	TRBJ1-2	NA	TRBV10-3	CAISDDRYYGYTF	TGTGCCATCAGTGATGACAGATACTATGGCTACACCTTC
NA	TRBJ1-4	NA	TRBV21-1	CASSKTLGQGWEKLFF	TGTGCCAGCAGCAAGACCTTGGGACAGGGCTGGGAAAAACTGTTTTTT
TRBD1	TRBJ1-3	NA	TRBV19	CASYSTGTGNTIYF	TGTGCCAGCTACTCGACAGGGACTGGAAACACCATATATTTT
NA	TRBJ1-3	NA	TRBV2	CASSVAGWSGNTIYF	TGTGCCAGCAGCGTTGCAGGGTGGTCTGGAAACACCATATATTTT
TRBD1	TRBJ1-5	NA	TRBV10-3	CAIISRTGLSNQPQHF	TGTGCCATCATTTCAAGGACAGGGTTGAGCAATCAGCCCCAGCATTTT
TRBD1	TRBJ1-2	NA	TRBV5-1	CASSSGGTEIYGYTF	TGCGCCAGCAGTTCTGGCGGGACAGAGATCTATGGCTACACCTTC
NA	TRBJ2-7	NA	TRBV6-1	CASSEAGSGYEQYF	TGTGCCAGCAGTGAAGCTGGGTCAGGGTACGAGCAGTACTTC
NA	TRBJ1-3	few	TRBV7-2	CASSLPSGNTIYF	TGTGCCAGCAGCTTACCTTCTGGAAACACCATATATTTT
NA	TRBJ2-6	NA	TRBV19	CASSLASAGANVLTF	TGTGCCAGTAGTTTAGCGTCGGCTGGGGCCAACGTCCTGACTTTC
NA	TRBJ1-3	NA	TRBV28	CASTSDQGYFRNTIYF	TGTGCCAGCACGTCTGATCAGGGATATTTTAGAAACACCATATATTTT
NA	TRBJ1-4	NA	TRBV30	CAWSERGEKLFF	TGTGCCTGGAGTGAAAGGGGGGAAAAACTGTTTTTT
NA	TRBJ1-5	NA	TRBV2	CASRGGDRGNQPQHF	TGTGCCAGCAGGGGGGGGGATCGAGGCAATCAGCCCCAGCATTTT
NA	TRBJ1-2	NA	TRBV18	CASSPEAQFYGYTF	TGTGCCAGCTCACCCGAAGCACAGTTCTATGGCTACACCTTC
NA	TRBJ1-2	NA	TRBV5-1	CASSLAGGHGYTF	TGCGCCAGCAGCTTGGCGGGGGGGCATGGCTACACCTTC
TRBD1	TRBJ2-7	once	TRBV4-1	CASSQDQRTGEVYEQYF	TGCGCCAGCAGCCAAGATCAAAGGACAGGGGAAGTTTACGAGCAGTACTTC
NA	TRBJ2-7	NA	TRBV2	CASSVGVSYEQYF	TGTGCCAGCAGTGTCGGGGTTTCCTACGAGCAGTACTTC
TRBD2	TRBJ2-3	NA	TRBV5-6	CASSGGTSGGDTQYF	TGTGCCAGCAGCGGGGGGACTAGCGGAGGGGATACGCAGTATTTT
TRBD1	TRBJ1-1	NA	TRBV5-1	CASSLGTGGTNTKAFF	TGCGCCAGCAGCCTAGGGACAGGGGGGACGAACACTAAAGCTTTCTTT
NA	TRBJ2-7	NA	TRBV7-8	CASRLAPRGEQYF	TGTGCCAGCAGGCTAGCACCCCGGGGCGAGCAGTACTTC
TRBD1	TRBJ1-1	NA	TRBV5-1	CASSVGQGRVNTEAFF	TGCGCCAGCAGCGTGGGACAGGGGAGAGTGAACACTGAAGCTTTCTTT
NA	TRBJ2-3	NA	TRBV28	CASSSFTDTQYF	TGTGCCAGCAGTTCCTTCACAGATACGCAGTATTTT
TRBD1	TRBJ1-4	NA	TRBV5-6	CASSLSNRGQGEKLFF	TGTGCCAGCAGCTTGTCAAATCGGGGACAGGGTGAAAAACTGTTTTTT
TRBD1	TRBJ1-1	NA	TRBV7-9	CASSTWTGANTEAFF	TGTGCCAGCAGCACCTGGACAGGGGCGAACACTGAAGCTTTCTTT
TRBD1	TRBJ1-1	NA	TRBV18	CASQQGADTEAFF	TGTGCCAGCCAACAGGGGGCTGACACTGAAGCTTTCTTT
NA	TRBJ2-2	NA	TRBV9	CASSVTGSGGELFF	TGTGCCAGCAGCGTAACAGGCTCTGGCGGGGAGCTGTTTTTT
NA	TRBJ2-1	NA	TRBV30	CAWSPGVTGYNEQFF	TGTGCCTGGAGCCCTGGGGTGACAGGATACAATGAGCAGTTCTTC
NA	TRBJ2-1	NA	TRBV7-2	CASSLLGDNEQFF	TGTGCCAGCAGCTTGTTAGGGGACAATGAGCAGTTCTTC
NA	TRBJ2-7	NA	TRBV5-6	CASKPQGTSYEQYF	TGTGCCAGCAAGCCACAGGGAACCTCCTACGAGCAGTACTTC
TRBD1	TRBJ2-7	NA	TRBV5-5	CASSSGTALYEQYF	TGTGCCAGCAGCTCCGGGACAGCCCTATACGAGCAGTACTTC
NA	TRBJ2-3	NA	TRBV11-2	CASSHFTDTQYF	TGTGCCAGCAGCCATTTCACAGATACGCAGTATTTT
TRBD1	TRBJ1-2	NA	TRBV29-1	CSVGDRAGGYTF	TGCAGCGTTGGGGACAGGGCCGGCGGCTACACCTTC
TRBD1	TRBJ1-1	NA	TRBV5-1	CASSSIQGADTEAFF	TGCGCCAGCAGCTCCATACAGGGGGCGGACACTGAAGCTTTCTTT
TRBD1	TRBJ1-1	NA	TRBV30	CAWSAPSQGGTFF	TGTGCCTGGAGTGCGCCCTCCCAGGGGGGAACTTTCTTT
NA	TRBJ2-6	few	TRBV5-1	CASSGGPPSGANVLTF	TGCGCCAGCAGCGGTGGGCCACCGTCTGGGGCCAACGTCCTGACTTTC
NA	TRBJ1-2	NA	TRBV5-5	CASSFPLFSGNYGYTF	TGTGCCAGCAGCTTCCCCCTTTTTTCAGGAAACTATGGCTACACCTTC
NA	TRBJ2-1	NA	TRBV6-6	CATQKNSPFF	TGTGCCACCCAGAAAAATTCCCCGTTCTTC
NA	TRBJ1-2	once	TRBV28	CASSFPIYGYTF	TGTGCCAGCAGTTTCCCCATCTATGGCTACACCTTC
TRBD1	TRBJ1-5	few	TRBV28	CASGYRGESNQPQHF	TGTGCCAGCGGGTACAGGGGCGAGAGCAATCAGCCCCAGCATTTT
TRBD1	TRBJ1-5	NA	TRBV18	CASSPDRVVQPQHF	TGTGCCAGCTCACCGGACAGGGTGGTTCAGCCCCAGCATTTT
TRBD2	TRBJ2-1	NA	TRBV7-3	CASSLEGLGRNEQFF	TGTGCCAGCAGCTTAGAGGGACTAGGTCGGAATGAGCAGTTCTTC
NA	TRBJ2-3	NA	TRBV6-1	CASSPQADTQYF	TGTGCCAGCAGCCCCCAGGCGGATACGCAGTATTTT
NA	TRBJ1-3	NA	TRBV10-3	CAITREVGSGNTIYF	TGTGCCATCACGCGTGAGGTGGGCTCTGGAAACACCATATATTTT
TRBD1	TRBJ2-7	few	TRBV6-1	CASSPTGTGRYEQYF	TGTGCCAGCAGTCCCACCGGGACAGGGCGGTACGAGCAGTACTTC
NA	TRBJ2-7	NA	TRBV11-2	CASSPLSRRSYEQYF	TGTGCCAGCAGCCCCCTTAGCCGGAGGTCCTACGAGCAGTACTTC
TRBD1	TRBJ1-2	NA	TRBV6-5	CATSGTGGVGYTF	TGTGCCACCAGCGGGACAGGGGGAGTTGGCTACACCTTC
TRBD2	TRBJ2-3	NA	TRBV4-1	CASSARTSGATDTQYF	TGCGCCAGCAGCGCCCGGACTAGCGGGGCCACAGATACGCAGTATTTT
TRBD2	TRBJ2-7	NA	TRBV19	CASSIRLAGSYEQYF	TGTGCCAGTAGTATACGGCTAGCGGGATCCTACGAGCAGTACTTC
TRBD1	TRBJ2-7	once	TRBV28	CASSNPAGTGTYEQYF	TGTGCCAGCAGTAACCCCGCCGGGACAGGGACCTACGAGCAGTACTTC
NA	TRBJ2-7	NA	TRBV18	CASSPRGGTYEQYF	TGTGCCAGCTCACCAAGGGGAGGCACCTACGAGCAGTACTTC
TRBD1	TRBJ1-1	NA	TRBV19	CASSPFRQGSAEAFF	TGTGCCAGTAGTCCCTTTAGACAGGGAAGCGCTGAAGCTTTCTTT
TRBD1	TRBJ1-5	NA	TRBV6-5	CASSGQGGGQPQHF	TGTGCCAGCAGTGGACAGGGTGGAGGGCAGCCCCAGCATTTT